The 31 T cell receptor beta chains below were found in one sample sequenced in a study of kidney transplant recipient with SARS-CoV-2 infection. TCRdb itself ran the reads through MiXCR, one entry per CDR3 protein. This table holds about 240,000 distinct CDR3 sequences, around 26% found once. The sample was a blood sample, taken at baseline and on roughly day 120 from a kidney transplant recipient. These receptor sequences come from a male patient in his thirties who had COVID-19 and was a kidney transplant recipient. The graft donor may account for some of the T cells.

At least ten counts were recorded for this clonotype. The chain couples TRBV7-9 to TRBJ1-2, with D unclear. The CDR3 is 17 residues long. Deletions cut 4 bases from V and 4 bases from J, with 22 bases between. In germline, CDR1 is SEHNR, CDR2 FQNEAQ (reference sequence). The CDR3 loop reads CASSSRSYHGKTYGYTF. The CDR3 DNA reads as TGTGCCAGCAGCTCACGATCATACCATGGAAAGACCTATGGCTACACCTTC.

This clonotype was found many times. The chain couples TRBV30 to TRBJ1-2; no definite D call. The germline CDR1 and CDR2 sequences are GTSNPN and SVGIG (reference sequence). The CDR3 consists of 16 residues. V lost 5 bases and J 4 bases, leaving 23 bases between the germline ends. The CDR3 coding sequence is TGTGCCTGGTTATCACCGCGTTATAGAAAGACCTATGGCTACACCTTC. Protein: CAWLSPRYRKTYGYTF.

This clonotype was observed many times. The CDR3 bases are TGTGCCAGCGCGTGTGGTCATCCACGAAAGACCTATGGCTACACCTTC. It is translated as CASACGHPRKTYGYTF. The chain recombines TRBV5-8 with TRBJ1-2, with D uncertain. Germline CDR1 and CDR2: SGHTS and YDEGEE. The V gene lost 7 bases and the J gene lost 4 bases, with 23 bases spanning the gap. CDR3 length equals 16 residues.

The chain is built from TRBV5-1 and TRBJ2-3; 7 bases fit TRBD2. The V gene end was trimmed by 4 bases and the J gene end by 4 bases; junction bases not matched to a gene: 6. The CDR3 runs 14 residues. Germline CDR1 reads SGHRS; CDR2 reads YFSETQ. Here the CDR3 DNA reads TGCGCCAGCAGCCATGACACTAGCGCAGATACGCAGTATTTT. Residues: CASSHDTSADTQYF.

There are many counts of this clonotype. The chain couples TRBV5-1 to TRBJ2-5, with D unclear. The germline gives CDR1 SGHRS, CDR2 YFSETQ. V shed 4 bases and J shed 4 bases, with 5 bases lying between them. CDR3 length: 11 residues. CDR3 residues: CASSALETQYF. As DNA, the CDR3 is TGCGCCAGCAGCGCGTTAGAGACCCAGTACTTC.

This clonotype was detected only once. Given a much more abundant clone one base away, this may be a read error. This likely comes from a read error, as the CDR3 has no conserved phenylalanine or tryptophan at its end. V gene TRBV6-2 or TRBV6-3 combines with J gene TRBJ1-1; a possible D gene is TRBD1 (5 bases). The V gene lost 6 bases and the J gene lost 8 bases, with 16 bases spanning the gap. Per germline, CDR1 MNHEY and CDR2 SVGEGT. CDR3 length: 13 amino acids. The CDR3 is CASSPMGRSEAFS. The CDR3 nucleotides read TGTGCCAGCAGCCCCATGGGGCGGAGCGAAGCTTTCTCT.

On this clonotype: The junction differs from germline at one of its ends, possibly a read error. The V and J genes are TRBV3-1 and TRBJ2-7, with D perhaps matching TRBD1 or TRBD2 (5 bases each). Germline V gene sequence: CDR1 LGHDT, CDR2 YNNKEL (reference sequence). This CDR3 has 14 amino acids. The CDR3 sequence is CASGPSWGSYKQYF. CDR3 in DNA: TGTGCCAGCGGACCCAGCTGGGGGTCCTACAAGCAGTACTTC.

The chain couples TRBV27 to TRBJ2-3; D gene uncertain. The J call may be incorrect, as the DNA end agrees better with TRBJ2-5. The CDR3 has 15 residues. Germline loops: CDR1 MNHEY, CDR2 SMNVEV (reference sequence). Here the CDR3 DNA reads TGTGCCAGCAGACCAACTGACGCATCCGCGGAGACCCAGTACTTC. This gives the protein CASRPTDASAETQYF.

About this clonotype: Since a much larger clone is just one base distant, this may be a read error. The gene calls are TRBV19 and TRBJ1-4; D perhaps matches TRBD1 (6 bases). Trimming cost V 6 bases and J 12 bases, with 23 bases left between them. The germline V gene encodes CDR1 LNHDA and CDR2 SQIVND (reference sequence). The CDR3 extends over 15 amino acids. The CDR3 region has the DNA TGTGCCAGTAGCAACGAACAGGGAAGTAGCGAAGAACTGTTTTTT. This codes for CASSNEQGSSEELFF.

Remarks on this clonotype: A read error may produce the germline difference seen at one junction end. The chain employs TRBV9 and TRBJ1-2; 10 bases agree with TRBD1. The length of the CDR3 is 16 residues. Germline assignment: CDR1 SGDLS and CDR2 YYNGEE. The DNA for the CDR3 is TGTGCCAGCAGCGGGGTCCGGGACAGGGGCGGGTATGGCTGCACCTTC. Protein product: CASSGVRDRGGYGCTF.

This clonotype was counted ten times or more. In DNA, the CDR3 is TGTGCCAGCAGTTTAGACAGTCCCTACAATGAGCAGTTCTTC. This codes for CASSLDSPYNEQFF. V usage is TRBV27 and J usage is TRBJ2-1, with D tentatively TRBD1 (5 bases). Germline V gene data show CDR1 as MNHEY and CDR2 as SMNVEV (reference sequence). The CDR3 extends over 14 amino acids. Between the trimmed V and J ends, which lost 2 bases and 2 bases, there was a span of 7 bases.

A note on this clonotype: One end of the junction is discordant with germline, which a read error may explain. The V gene is TRBV11-2, the J gene TRBJ2-6; D is uncertain. The CDR3 runs to 17 residues. Germline V CDR1 and CDR2: SGHAT, FQNNGV. CDR3 region: CAGSLSDTLSGANVLTF. The CDR3 nucleotides read TGTGCCGGCAGCTTATCAGACACACTCTCTGGGGCCAACGTCCTGACTTTC.

This clonotype was observed many times. The V call is TRBV20-1, the J call TRBJ2-3; 7 nucleotides agree with TRBD2. V lost 3 bases to trimming and J lost 2 bases; unmatched junction nucleotides: 2. The germline V gene encodes CDR1 DFQATT and CDR2 SNEGSKA (reference sequence). The CDR3 spans 13 residues. The CDR3 region has the DNA TGCAGTGCTAGGGGGGACTACACAGATACGCAGTATTTT. This gives the protein CSARGDYTDTQYF.

This chain joins TRBV9 and TRBJ2-1; 12 nucleotides align to TRBD2. This CDR3 is built from 18 residues. The V segment lost 4 bases and the J segment 6 bases; nucleotides outside the gene matches: 14. The V gene's germline CDR1 is SGDLS and CDR2 YYNGEE. The CDR3 region has the DNA TGTGCCAGCAGCACGAGAGGAGGAGGACTAGCGGGATCCAATGAGCAGTTCTTC. This gives the protein CASSTRGGGLAGSNEQFF.

This clonotype was seen many times. The J gene is TRBJ1-1, the V gene TRBV6-2 or TRBV6-3; D is unresolved. Trimming pared 7 bases from V and 0 bases from J, leaving 12 bases between. CDR1 and CDR2 from the germline V gene are MNHEY and SVGEGT. CDR3 length: 14 residues. Written as DNA, the CDR3 is TGTGCCAGCACCCCCGGGTGGGTGAACACTGAAGCTTTCTTT. It specifies CASTPGWVNTEAFF.

This clonotype was seen at least ten times. V is TRBV7-7 and J is TRBJ1-2, with D uncertain. The V end lost 5 bases, the J end lost 4 bases, and 23 bases lay between the germline ends. The CDR3 spans 17 residues. Germline CDR1 and CDR2: SSHAT and FNYEAQ (reference sequence). The CDR3 is CASSHVNKCRKTYGYTF. For the CDR3, the DNA is TGTGCCAGCAGCCACGTCAATAAGTGCCGAAAGACCTATGGCTACACCTTC.

This clonotype was detected many times. The rearrangement joins TRBV5-1 to TRBJ2-3; the D gene could be TRBD1 or TRBD2 (6 bases each). CDR3 length equals 16 residues. Germline CDR1 SGHRS, CDR2 YFSETQ. The V and J ends lost 4 bases and 0 bases respectively, with 15 bases between them. The CDR3 spells CASSRGGGLSTDTQYF. CDR3 DNA: TGCGCCAGCAGCCGTGGAGGGGGGCTTAGCACAGATACGCAGTATTTT. Together with reference TRBV5-1 and TRBJ2-3, the CDR3 gives the full variable domain: KAGVTQTPRYLIKTRGQQVTLSCSPISGHRSVSWYQQTPGQGLQFLFEYFSETQRNKGNFPGRFSGRQFSNSRSEMNVSTLELGDSALYLCASSRGGGLSTDTQYFGPGTRLTVL.

This clonotype was detected many times. This sequence joins TRBV3-1 and TRBJ1-4; a weak D match, TRBD1 (5 bases). Trimming removed 0 bases at V and 5 bases at J, with 16 bases between. This CDR3 has 17 amino acids. The germline gives CDR1 LGHDT, CDR2 YNNKEL (reference sequence). Here the CDR3 DNA reads TGTGCCAGCAGCCAAGAACGAACGGGGGAGAGGAATGAAAAACTGTTTTTT. This encodes CASSQERTGERNEKLFF.

At least ten counts were recorded for this clonotype. V usage is TRBV7-9 and J usage is TRBJ2-1; 10 bases line up with TRBD2. Germline V lookup: CDR1 SEHNR, CDR2 FQNEAQ (reference sequence). CDR3 length: 17 amino acids. V was clipped by 6 bases and J by 6 bases; unmatched bases: 14. CDR3 protein: CASSKALAGRKRNEQFF. As DNA, the CDR3 is TGTGCCAGCAGTAAGGCACTAGCGGGACGTAAACGCAATGAGCAGTTCTTC. Looking up the rest from reference TRBV7-9 and TRBJ2-1 gives the full variable domain: DTGVSQNPRHKITKRGQNVTFRCDPISEHNRLYWYRQTLGQGPEFLTYFQNEAQLEKSRLLSDRFSAERPKGSFSTLEIQRTEQGDSAMYLCASSKALAGRKRNEQFFGPGTRLTVL.

This chain joins TRBV5-1 and TRBJ2-5; 14 nucleotides align to TRBD2. V shed 3 bases and J 1 base; nucleotides not matched to a gene: 5. The CDR3 covers 17 residues. CDR1 and CDR2 from the germline V gene are SGHRS and YFSETQ. CDR3 protein: CASSWGLAGASQETQYF. The CDR3 nucleotides are TGCGCCAGCAGCTGGGGACTAGCGGGGGCCAGCCAAGAGACCCAGTACTTC.

This clonotype was observed many times. It is unclear where the CDR3 begins or ends on the DNA, so no DNA is shown, and the CDR3 is as TCRdb lists it. V gene TRBV7-5 combines with J gene TRBJ1-2. TRBV7-5 represents a pseudogene. Termini included, the CDR3 measures 19 amino acids. The CDR3 is CISVPENESEVGKTYGYTF.

This clonotype was counted only a few times. The V and J genes are TRBV28 and TRBJ2-3, with 10 bases matching TRBD1. The CDR3 extends over 15 amino acids. From germline, CDR1 is MDHEN and CDR2 SYDVKM. V lost 3 bases and J lost 4; bases outside the gene matches: 4. The CDR3 sequence: CASSFPGQGADTQYF. The CDR3 nucleotides are TGTGCCAGCAGTTTCCCCGGACAGGGGGCAGATACGCAGTATTTT.

There are many counts of this clonotype. The J gene is TRBJ2-2, the V gene TRBV3-1; D ambiguous. CDR1 LGHDT and CDR2 YNNKEL come from the germline V gene (reference sequence). The CDR3 covers 18 residues. Trimming pared 5 bases from V and 5 bases from J, leaving 24 bases between. CDR3 in DNA: TGTGCCAGCAGCTATGGTATTCCCATTTCAGGCTTGACCGGGGAGCTGTTTTTT. This encodes CASSYGIPISGLTGELFF.

This clonotype showed up many times. No conserved phenylalanine or tryptophan is present at the end of the CDR3, so a read error is the likely explanation. The chain recombines TRBV6-9 with TRBJ1-2; D remains ambiguous. Germline V gene lookup returns CDR1 MNHGY and CDR2 SVAAGI. The CDR3 is 17 amino acids. The V and J ends lost 4 bases and 4 bases respectively, with 22 bases between them. In nucleotides, the CDR3 is TGTGCCAGCAGTTCTATTGGGCCTTACGGAAAGACCTATGGCTACACCCTC. It specifies CASSSIGPYGKTYGYTL.

V gene TRBV27 combines with J gene TRBJ1-2; tentative D call: TRBD1 (5 bases). Trimming took 3 bases from V and 5 from J, leaving 7 bases between them. The V gene's germline CDR1 is MNHEY and CDR2 SMNVEV (reference sequence). The CDR3 loop spans 12 amino acids. CDR3 sequence (DNA): TGTGCCAGCAGTTTGAGGGGTTATGGCTACACCTTC. This sequence encodes CASSLRGYGYTF.

This clonotype was observed once. It may be a read error: a sequence one base away is much more abundant. The V call is TRBV6-6, the J call TRBJ2-7; a possible D gene is TRBD2 (5 bases). Germline CDR1 and CDR2: MNHNY and SVGAGI (reference sequence). Trimming pared 8 bases from V and 2 bases from J, leaving 16 bases between. The CDR3 runs to 14 residues. This CDR3 is CASGRPAGAYEQYF. The CDR3 DNA reads as TGTGCCAGCGGGCGTCCGGCGGGTGCCTACGAGCAGTACTTC.

This clonotype came up many times. This rearrangement joins TRBV6-8 to TRBJ1-2; no reliable D call. The CDR3 covers 17 residues. Germline lookup yields CDR1 MNHGY and CDR2 SAAAGT. With 3 bases removed from V and 4 bases from J, the gap between germline ends came to 21 bases. CDR3 region: CASSYARRSRKTYGYTF. CDR3 nucleotide sequence: TGTGCCAGCAGTTATGCCAGACGCTCTAGAAAGACCTATGGCTACACCTTC.

This clonotype was picked up many times. The chain links TRBV5-3 to TRBJ1-2; the D is unclear. TRBV5-3 is an open reading frame, and its role is uncertain. This CDR3 has 16 amino acids. Deletions cut 7 bases from V and 4 bases from J, with 23 bases between. CDR3 nucleotides: TGTGCCAGAGTGATACGAGTGGTGAGAAAGACCTATGGCTACACCTTC. Translation gives CARVIRVVRKTYGYTF.

This clonotype was seen ten or more times. The V and J genes are TRBV3-2 and TRBJ2-7; no DNA check was done on the table's D call, TRBD2. TRBV3-2 is noted as a pseudogene. This CDR3 is built from 14 residues. DNA of the CDR3: TGTGCCAGCCAGGAGGGAGCCCTCTCCTACGAGCAGTACTTC. As protein: CASQEGALSYEQYF.

This clonotype was seen ten or more times. The J gene is TRBJ2-7, the V gene TRBV6-6; the match to TRBD1 covers 7 bases. V lost 5 bases to trimming and J lost 5 bases; unmatched junction nucleotides: 3. The CDR3 loop spans 12 amino acids. Germline values: CDR1 MNHNY, CDR2 SVGAGI (reference sequence). DNA for the CDR3: TGTGCCAGCAGTAGGGGGCGGGACGAGCAGTACTTC. Protein product: CASSRGRDEQYF.

The chain joins TRBV2 to TRBJ2-1; D may correspond to TRBD1 or TRBD2 (5 bases each). The better agreement between TRBJ2-5 and the DNA end casts doubt on the J call. The CDR3 sequence is 13 residues long. Per the germline V gene, CDR1 is SNHLY and CDR2 is FYNNEI. The CDR3 bases are TGTGCCAGCACTGGGGGAAGCCAAGAGACCCAGTACTTC. Its protein product is CASTGGSQETQYF.